This T cell receptor (beta chain) was recorded in a study of shared T cell receptors in the human thymus. The CDR3 runs to 15 residues. V lost 7 bases to trimming and J lost 5 bases, with 21 bases between them. In germline, CDR1 is MDHEN, CDR2 SYDVKM. Profiling relied on immunoSEQ multiplex PCR, and the TCRdb table lists in-frame clones only, not all of them. The sample includes roughly 560,000 clones, approximately 78% of them seen just once. The sample also formed part of further work on human thymus T cells. This second study notes: Resections from corrective heart surgery supplied the thymus tissue. There were highly overlapping thymic repertoires among unrelated individuals, as related research reported.

Sequencing used thymocytes. The clonotype comes from a boy in the first two years of life with a congenital heart defect. The chain recombines TRBV28 with TRBJ2-7; TRBD2 is a possible D gene (7 bases). The CDR3 loop reads CASINYLGGPDEQYF. The CDR3 nucleotides are TGTGCCAGCATTAACTATCTGGGGGGGCCGGACGAGCAGTACTTC.